Following are 21 T cell receptor beta chains from one sample sequenced in a study of blood T cell repertoires in COVID-19 (dated by TCRdb to 2020 to 2022). Libraries were constructed by the immunoSEQ multiplex PCR assay. As stored in TCRdb, this immuneACCESS dataset retains in-frame rearrangements with V and J assigned. A fraction of the clones does not appear; measured against another copy, unresolved V genes explain less than half of the discrepancy, and the remainder lacks a known reason. The sample table shows fewer than 200,000 clones, and roughly 88% are seen once. The ten largest make up approximately 9.4% of the sample. Sequencing input: PBMCs or T cells enriched from blood (not recorded which). These receptors were obtained from a woman aged 18-35 years who had recovered from COVID-19.

The genes are TRBV7-3 and TRBJ2-3; the D gene is possibly TRBD1 (6 bases). The CDR3 runs to 15 residues. With 4 bases removed from V and 6 bases from J, the gap between germline ends came to 17 bases. Germline values: CDR1 SGHTA, CDR2 FQGTGA. CDR3 bases: TGTGCCAGCAGCTCCTACGGACAGCCGGCGGATACGCAGTATTTT. It codes for CASSSYGQPADTQYF.

The genes are TRBV30 and TRBJ2-2, with 7 bases matching TRBD2. V lost 4 bases, J lost 3 bases, and 8 bases stayed unmatched. This CDR3 is built from 15 residues. In germline, CDR1 is GTSNPN, CDR2 SVGIG (reference sequence). For the CDR3, the DNA is TGTGCCTGGAAAGGGGAGGGAGGGGACACCGGGGAGCTGTTTTTT. Protein product: CAWKGEGGDTGELFF.

This chain's CDR3 is CASSEAFGQGYGYTF. The CDR3 DNA sequence: TGTGCCAGCAGTGAAGCGTTCGGGCAGGGCTATGGCTACACCTTC. The rearrangement links TRBV6-1 to TRBJ1-2, with D possibly TRBD1 on 5 matching bases. Germline CDR1 reads MNHNS; CDR2 reads SASEGT. This CDR3 region has 15 residues. Trimming took 0 bases from V and 4 from J, leaving 12 bases between them.

This clone was counted many times. The chain links TRBV27 to TRBJ1-1; a possible D gene is TRBD1 (6 bases). In germline, CDR1 is MNHEY, CDR2 SMNVEV (reference sequence). Between the trimmed V and J ends, which lost 2 bases and 5 bases, there was a span of 15 bases. The CDR3 spans 15 residues. The CDR3 protein is CASSLLQGGTTEAFF. For the CDR3, the DNA is TGTGCCAGCAGTTTACTACAGGGTGGAACGACTGAAGCTTTCTTT.

This rearrangement joins TRBV4-1 to TRBJ1-3; D remains unclear. V shed 5 bases and J shed 3 bases, with 14 bases lying between them. The CDR3 is 15 amino acids. From germline, CDR1 is MGHRA and CDR2 YSYEKL. This CDR3 reads CASSETRANGNTIYF. The CDR3 DNA is TGCGCCAGCAGCGAGACGAGGGCGAATGGAAACACCATATATTTT.

The chain combines TRBV4-2 with TRBJ2-7; 7 bases line up with TRBD2. Germline assignment: CDR1 LGHNA and CDR2 YNFKEQ. There are 16 residues in the CDR3. The J segment lost 1 base and the V segment lost 1 base, leaving 7 bases of the junction unmatched. CDR3 sequence: CASSQGWEGLSYEQYF. For the CDR3, the DNA is TGTGCCAGCAGCCAAGGGTGGGAGGGCCTTTCCTACGAGCAGTACTTC.

The chain employs TRBV4-1 and TRBJ2-3; 7 nucleotides agree with TRBD1. Per germline, CDR1 MGHRA and CDR2 YSYEKL. The junction had 15 bases not matched to a gene; V was cut back by 0 bases and J by 6 bases. The CDR3 is made up of 18 amino acids. The CDR3 DNA reads as TGCGCCAGCAGCCAAGATCGGCCTTGGACAGGCCGCGGGGATACGCAGTATTTT. It translates to CASSQDRPWTGRGDTQYF.

V gene TRBV10-2 combines with J gene TRBJ2-5, with 11 bases aligning to TRBD2. The germline gives CDR1 WSHSY, CDR2 SAAADI. V shed 8 bases, J shed 4 bases, and the junction held 6 bases outside the gene matches. CDR3 length equals 14 residues. The CDR3 sequence is CASSVAGGGETQYF. CDR3 in DNA: TGCGCCAGCTCCGTAGCGGGGGGGGGAGAGACCCAGTACTTC.

The rearrangement links TRBV9 to TRBJ2-7; 8 nucleotides align to TRBD2. J lost 0 bases, V lost 0 bases, and 5 bases had no gene match. From germline, CDR1 is SGDLS and CDR2 YYNGEE. CDR3 length: 16 residues. The CDR3 here is CASSVEERGNSYEQYF. CDR3 bases: TGTGCCAGCAGCGTAGAGGAGCGGGGGAACTCCTACGAGCAGTACTTC. Supplemented by reference TRBV9 and TRBJ2-7, the full variable domain reads DSGVTQTPKHLITATGQRVTLRCSPRSGDLSVYWYQQSLDQGLQFLIQYYNGEERAKGNILERFSAQQFPDLHSELNLSSLELGDSALYFCASSVEERGNSYEQYFGPGTRLTVT.

Details on this clone: A junction boundary mismatches the germline segment, possibly from a read error. The chain carries TRBV28 and TRBJ1-6; TRBD1 matches at 11 bases. The CDR3 is made up of 18 amino acids. Germline V gene sequence: CDR1 MDHEN, CDR2 SYDVKM. Here the CDR3 DNA reads TGTGCCAGCAGTTTGATCGGACAGGGGGCCGGGACTAATTCGCCCCTCCACTTT. This codes for CASSLIGQGAGTNSPLHF. Combining the CDR3 with reference TRBV28 and TRBJ1-6 gives the whole variable domain DVKVTQSSRYLVKRTGEKVFLECVQDMDHENMFWYRQDPGLGLRLIYFSYDVKMKEKGDIPEGYSVSREKKERFSLILESASTNQTSMYLCASSLIGQGAGTNSPLHFGNGTRLTVT.

The CDR3 region is CASSQDISRGYNEQFF. The CDR3 coding sequence is TGTGCCAGCAGCCAAGATATTTCACGGGGCTACAATGAGCAGTTCTTC. The chain couples TRBV3-1 (or the pseudogene TRBV3-2) to TRBJ2-1, with D possibly being TRBD2 (5 bases). Germline V lookup: CDR1 LGHDT, CDR2 YNNKEL (reference sequence). V gave up 0 bases and J gave up 3 bases, with 12 bases separating them. The CDR3 length is 16 residues.

V usage is TRBV5-5 and J usage is TRBJ1-1; 10 bases are shared with TRBD1. The CDR3 contains 16 residues. CDR1 SGHKS and CDR2 YYEKEE come from the germline V gene (reference sequence). Trimming at V came to 1 base and at J to 3 bases, leaving 6 bases not matched to a gene. CDR3 DNA sequence: TGTGCCAGCAGCTTGTTTTTCGGGACAGGGGACACTGAAGCTTTCTTT. Translated, it gives CASSLFFGTGDTEAFF. Full variable domain (rest looked up from reference TRBV5-5 and TRBJ1-1): DAGVTQSPTHLIKTRGQQVTLRCSPISGHKSVSWYQQVLGQGPQFIFQYYEKEERGRGNFPDRFSARQFPNYSSELNVNALLLGDSALYLCASSLFFGTGDTEAFFGQGTRLTVV.

This clone was seen a few times. This sequence joins TRBV2 and TRBJ1-1; 9 bases align to TRBD1. The J segment lost 5 bases and the V segment lost 6 bases, leaving 4 bases of the junction unmatched. The CDR3 has 13 residues. Germline V gene lookup returns CDR1 SNHLY and CDR2 FYNNEI. Written as DNA, the CDR3 is TGTGCCAGCAGCCGGGACAGGGAGACTGAAGCTTTCTTT. This codes for CASSRDRETEAFF. Combining the CDR3 with reference TRBV2 and TRBJ1-1 gives the whole variable domain EPEVTQTPSHQVTQMGQEVILRCVPISNHLYFYWYRQILGQKVEFLVSFYNNEISEKSEIFDDQFSVERPDGSNFTLKIRSTKLEDSAMYFCASSRDRETEAFFGQGTRLTVV.

The V call is TRBV28, the J call TRBJ1-2, with D possibly matching TRBD1 (6 bases). The V end was cut by 6 bases, the J end by 5 bases, with 16 bases between. The germline CDR1 and CDR2 sequences are MDHEN and SYDVKM. The length of the CDR3 is 14 residues. CDR3 bases: TGTGCCAGCAGCACAAACAGGGCGCTGTATGGCTACACCTTC. Residues: CASSTNRALYGYTF.

The chain combines TRBV19 with TRBJ1-5; tentatively, D is TRBD1 (6 bases). The V end lost 3 bases, the J end lost 4 bases, and 16 bases lay between the germline ends. There are 16 residues in the CDR3. The germline CDR1 and CDR2 sequences are LNHDA and SQIVND (reference sequence). This CDR3 reads CASSILLQGWNQPQHF. In DNA form, the CDR3 reads TGTGCCAGTAGTATCCTCCTACAGGGATGGAATCAGCCCCAGCATTTT.

This rearrangement joins TRBV19 to TRBJ1-3, with 7 bases fitting TRBD1. J gave up 2 bases and V 10 bases, and 5 bases lay outside the gene matches. This CDR3 contains 13 residues. Looked up from germline, CDR1 is LNHDA and CDR2 is SQIVND (reference sequence). This CDR3 reads CATRQGPGNTIYF. The CDR3 DNA sequence: TGTGCCACACGACAGGGCCCTGGAAACACCATATATTTT. The variable domain in full, with the rest retrieved from reference TRBV19 and TRBJ1-3, is DGGITQSPKYLFRKEGQNVTLSCEQNLNHDAMYWYRQDPGQGLRLIYYSQIVNDFQKGDIAEGYSVSREKKESFPLTVTSAQKNPTAFYLCATRQGPGNTIYFGEGSWLTVV.

The V gene is TRBV9, the J gene TRBJ1-5; a weak D match, TRBD1 (5 bases). V dropped 4 bases and J dropped 12 bases, with 20 bases sitting between them. CDR3 size: 14 residues. Per the germline V gene, CDR1 is SGDLS and CDR2 is YYNGEE. CDR3: CASSPRAQVQDQHF. In DNA, the CDR3 is TGTGCCAGCAGCCCCCGGGCTCAAGTACAGGACCAGCATTTT.

V is TRBV10-2 and J is TRBJ2-7, with 9 bases identical to TRBD2. The ends lost 1 base at V and 0 bases at J; junction bases unmatched: 7. CDR3 length: 17 amino acids. Germline V CDR1 and CDR2: WSHSY, SAAADI. In DNA form, the CDR3 reads TGCGCCAGCAGTGAGTGGGGGTTAGCGGGAGCCTCCTACGAGCAGTACTTC. Its protein product is CASSEWGLAGASYEQYF.

The chain combines TRBV19 with TRBJ2-7; a possible D gene is TRBD1 (5 bases). The CDR3 is 15 amino acids. Germline V gene sequence: CDR1 LNHDA, CDR2 SQIVND (reference sequence). Trimming cost V 5 bases and J 0 bases, with 14 bases left between them. The CDR3 is CASSLRTRSSYEQYF. The CDR3 DNA follows: TGTGCCAGTAGTTTGCGGACACGGAGCTCCTACGAGCAGTACTTC. Using reference TRBV19 and TRBJ2-7 for the parts outside the CDR3, the full variable domain is DGGITQSPKYLFRKEGQNVTLSCEQNLNHDAMYWYRQDPGQGLRLIYYSQIVNDFQKGDIAEGYSVSREKKESFPLTVTSAQKNPTAFYLCASSLRTRSSYEQYFGPGTRLTVT.

CDR3 DNA: TGTGCCACTAGGCTGGAGGGTGAAGCTTTCTTT. This codes for CATRLEGEAFF. The chain joins TRBV3-1 (or the pseudogene TRBV3-2) to TRBJ1-1; no reliable D call. This CDR3 has 11 residues. The germline V and J ends were trimmed by 10 bases and 7 bases, with 13 bases remaining between them. The V gene's germline CDR1 is LGHDT and CDR2 YNNKEL (reference sequence).

The J gene is TRBJ1-1, the V gene TRBV28, with D tentatively TRBD1 (5 bases). The V and J ends lost 2 bases and 6 bases respectively, with 16 bases between them. Germline-derived CDR1 and CDR2 are MDHEN and SYDVKM. The CDR3 has 15 residues. CDR3 nucleotides: TGTGCCAGCAGTTTAATGGGGCAAATCATCGCTGAAGCTTTCTTT. Protein sequence: CASSLMGQIIAEAFF. The whole variable domain, remainder taken from reference TRBV28 and TRBJ1-1, is DVKVTQSSRYLVKRTGEKVFLECVQDMDHENMFWYRQDPGLGLRLIYFSYDVKMKEKGDIPEGYSVSREKKERFSLILESASTNQTSMYLCASSLMGQIIAEAFFGQGTRLTVV.